The clone carrying this T cell receptor (beta chain) was seen more than once but under ten times. In the PCR, 60 Vbeta and 13 Jbeta primers were used. Data came from immunoSEQ multiplex PCR; TCRdb stores just in-frame clones and leaves some out. The repertoire holds roughly 56,000 clones, with around 81% as singletons. CDR1 is SGHTA, CDR2 FQGTGA, per germline. The length of the CDR3 is 15 residues. The V segment lost 1 base and the J segment 6 bases; nucleotides outside the gene matches: 4. The data were taken from a study of cytomegalovirus exposure and HLA in healthy donors. Study in general: Around 80 million unique TCR sequences came from HLA-typed donors in an early release.

The sample comprised PBMCs. The J gene is TRBJ2-1, the V gene TRBV7-3; 9 nucleotides match TRBD2. The receptor's source is a boy between 5 and 17 years old in good health and CMV-seropositive. The CDR3 loop is CASSLSGGASNEQFF. The CDR3 coding sequence is TGTGCCAGCAGCTTAAGCGGGGGGGCCTCCAATGAGCAGTTCTTC.